This T cell receptor (beta chain) originates from a study of blood T cell repertoires in COVID-19. Between the trimmed V and J ends, which lost 3 bases and 3 bases, there was a span of 9 bases. Germline V lookup: CDR1 SGHAT, CDR2 FQDESV (reference sequence). This CDR3 has 14 residues. Produced via immunoSEQ multiplex PCR; TCRdb's table is partial and in-frame only. The data hold around 250,000 clones, with about four fifths observed a single time. The clonotype originates from a man younger than 40 who had recovered from COVID-19. The chain recombines TRBV11-1 with TRBJ2-1; D perhaps matches TRBD2 (5 bases). Sequencing was done on a sample of peripheral blood. As DNA, the CDR3 is TGTGCCAGCAGCTTCGGGAATGACTACAATGAGCAGTTCTTC. Protein product: CASSFGNDYNEQFF.